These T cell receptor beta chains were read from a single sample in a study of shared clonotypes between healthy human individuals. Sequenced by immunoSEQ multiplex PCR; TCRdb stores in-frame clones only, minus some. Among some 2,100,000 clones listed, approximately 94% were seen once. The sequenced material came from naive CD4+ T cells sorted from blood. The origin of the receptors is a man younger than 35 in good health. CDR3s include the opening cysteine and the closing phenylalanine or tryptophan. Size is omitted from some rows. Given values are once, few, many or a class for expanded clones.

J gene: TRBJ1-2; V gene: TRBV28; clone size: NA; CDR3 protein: CASTIGQKGYGYTF
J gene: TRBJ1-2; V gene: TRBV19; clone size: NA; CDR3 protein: CASSIGDRSYGYTF
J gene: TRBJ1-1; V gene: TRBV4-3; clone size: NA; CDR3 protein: CASSQLGVNTEAFF
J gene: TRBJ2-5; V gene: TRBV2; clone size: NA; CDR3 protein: CASGRGETQYF
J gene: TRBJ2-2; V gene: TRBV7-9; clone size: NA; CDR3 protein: CASSTSSGLPTGELFF
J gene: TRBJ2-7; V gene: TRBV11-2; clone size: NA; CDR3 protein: CASSLAGGVREQYF
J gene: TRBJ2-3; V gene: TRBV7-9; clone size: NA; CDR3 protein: CASSLALGLGSNTDTQYF
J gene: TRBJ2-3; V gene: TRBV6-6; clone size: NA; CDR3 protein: CASSYPTGRDTQYF
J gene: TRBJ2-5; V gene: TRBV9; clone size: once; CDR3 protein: CASSEEGGKETQYF
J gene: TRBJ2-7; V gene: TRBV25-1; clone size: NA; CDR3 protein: CASSDLLAGALYEQYF
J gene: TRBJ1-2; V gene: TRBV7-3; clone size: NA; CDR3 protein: CASSSKPGQGNYGYTF
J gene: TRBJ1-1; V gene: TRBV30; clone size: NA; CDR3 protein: CAWGDGRGTEAFF
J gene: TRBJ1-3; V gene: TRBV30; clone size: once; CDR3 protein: CAWGLGVYSGNTIYF
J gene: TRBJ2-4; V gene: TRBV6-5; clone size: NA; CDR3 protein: CASGQGPNIQYF
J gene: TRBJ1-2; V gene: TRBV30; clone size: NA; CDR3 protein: CAWRRVSLRHGYTF
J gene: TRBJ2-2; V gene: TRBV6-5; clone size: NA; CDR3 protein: CASMGTNTGELFF
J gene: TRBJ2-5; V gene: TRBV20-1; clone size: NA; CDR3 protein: CSAPDGETQYF
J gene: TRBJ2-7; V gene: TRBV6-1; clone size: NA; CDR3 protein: CASLTGTRSYEQYF
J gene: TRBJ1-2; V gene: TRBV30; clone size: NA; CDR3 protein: CAWSVRQATNYGYTF
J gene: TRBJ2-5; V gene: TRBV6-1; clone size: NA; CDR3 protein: CASKGEGLGQETQYF
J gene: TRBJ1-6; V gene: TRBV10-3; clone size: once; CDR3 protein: CAISVDREGSPLHF
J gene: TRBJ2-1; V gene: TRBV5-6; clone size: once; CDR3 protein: CASSLGQRESYEQFF
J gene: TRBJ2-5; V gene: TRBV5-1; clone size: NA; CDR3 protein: CASSLGAGLGETQYF
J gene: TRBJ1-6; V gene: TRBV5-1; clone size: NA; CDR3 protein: CASSFESPGQANSPLHF
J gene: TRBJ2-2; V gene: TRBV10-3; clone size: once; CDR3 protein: CAISESLTVLNTGELFF
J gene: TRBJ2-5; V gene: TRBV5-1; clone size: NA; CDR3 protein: CASSLAPEETQYF
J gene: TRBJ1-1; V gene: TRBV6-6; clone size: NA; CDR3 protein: CASRLGQGAQNTEAFF
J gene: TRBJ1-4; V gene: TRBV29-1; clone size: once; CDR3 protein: CSVGSEWGTEEKLFF
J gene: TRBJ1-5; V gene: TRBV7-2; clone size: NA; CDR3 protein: CASSLVGQSNQPQHF
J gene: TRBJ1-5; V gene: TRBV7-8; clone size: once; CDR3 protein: CASSLAPRTGGNQPQHF
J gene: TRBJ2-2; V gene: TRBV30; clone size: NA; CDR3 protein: CAWSGFPYTGELFF
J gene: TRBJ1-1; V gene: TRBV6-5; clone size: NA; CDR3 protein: CASSYSVLRGTEAFF
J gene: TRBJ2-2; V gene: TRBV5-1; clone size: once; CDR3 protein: CASSWAGENTGELFF
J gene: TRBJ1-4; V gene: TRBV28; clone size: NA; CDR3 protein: CASSPALRNEKLFF
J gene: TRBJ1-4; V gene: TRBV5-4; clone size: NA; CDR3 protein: CASSPGWGASNEKLFF
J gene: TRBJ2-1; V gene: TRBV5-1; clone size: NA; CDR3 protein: CASSVGQIYNEQFF
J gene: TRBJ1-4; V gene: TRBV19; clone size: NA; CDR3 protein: CASSSLREGKNEKLFF
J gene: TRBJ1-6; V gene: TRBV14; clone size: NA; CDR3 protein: CASSLGLSYNSPLHF
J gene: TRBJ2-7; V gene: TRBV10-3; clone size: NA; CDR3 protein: CAISAGGSYEQYF
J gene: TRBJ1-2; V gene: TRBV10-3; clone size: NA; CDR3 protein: CAISVHRDRHYGYTF
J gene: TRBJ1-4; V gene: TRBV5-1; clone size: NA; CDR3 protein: CASSLDRTNEKLFF
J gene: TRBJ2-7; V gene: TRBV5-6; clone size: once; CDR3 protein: CASSSRGTGIHSYEQYF
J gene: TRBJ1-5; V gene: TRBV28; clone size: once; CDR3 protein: CASSTTGGPHSNQPQHF
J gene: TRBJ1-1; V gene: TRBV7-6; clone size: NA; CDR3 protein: CASSYPDGGTEAFF
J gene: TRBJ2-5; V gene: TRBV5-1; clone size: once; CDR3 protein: CASSLGGTGQETQYF
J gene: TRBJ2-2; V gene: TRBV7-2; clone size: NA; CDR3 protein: CASSLSSVGELFF